This T cell receptor beta chain was profiled in a study of shared clonotypes between healthy human individuals (dated by TCRdb to 2018 to 2020). General notes on the study: The cohort comprised a couple of women and three men aged 18 to 49 years. To increase sequencing depth and limit assay-specific biases, different laboratories used diverse techniques to prepare libraries and sequence TCR repertoires. Per donor, three plates each were used for CD4 naive and CD4 memory, two for CD8 naive, and one for CD8 memory. To estimate repertoire size and how much clonotypes are shared between individuals, the study performed deep sequencing of blood TCR repertoires from 4 to 6 healthy adults. Leukapheresis yielded between about 0.8 and 9.5 billion PBMCs per donor.

CD8 naive samples were obtained by positive selection for CCR7 among CD45RO-negative cells, yielding a CD45RA+CCR7+ population from which TemRA cells were excluded. The donors were healthy, HIV-negative adults with no recently reported acute infections or vaccinations. Every donor was a Caucasian adult living in Nashville, Tennessee, USA. After blood collection by leukapheresis, PBMCs were isolated using Ficoll-Histopaque density gradient centrifugation and then cryopreserved in the vapor phase of liquid nitrogen. Analytical flow cytometry was used to check the purity and quantity of every magnetically sorted T cell population. Each sorted fraction had its genomic DNA isolated and then quantified by UV absorbance on a Nanodrop 2000c. Details on this clone: Which antigen it targets is not known. Base qualities are not provided; no much larger clone lies one nucleotide away.

General study outcomes and caveats: Across a handful of donors, about 5% of naive CD4, approximately 3.6% of naive CD8, under 2.5% of memory CD4, and 0.4% of memory CD8 clonotypes were shared. Even with the large sequencing depth, rarefaction of the sorted-subset datasets indicated that sequencing was incomplete. Naive subsets generally had larger estimated clonotype richness than memory subsets. Higher generation probabilities were observed for clonotypes shared by all four sorted-subset donors than for non-shared clonotypes. Because the study included a small number of donors, the genetic and exposure-history diversity represented was limited. Only blood was sampled, and tissue TCR repertoires likely differ from those in blood. Pairwise subsampling indicated that sequencing depth was expected to affect the degree of clonotype sharing among donors.

The CDR3 runs 14 residues from the cysteine to the phenylalanine. The CDR3 DNA has 42 bases and is translated from base 1. From V the trimming removes 7 bases and from J it removes 5 bases, while the gene matches leave 5 bases of the junction unaccounted for. CDR1 and CDR2, per the germline V gene, are SNHLY and FYNNEI. Using the deep immunoSEQ assay, TCR CDR3 regions were amplified from genomic DNA by multiplex PCR. Genomic DNA extracted from each cell subset was distributed evenly over all wells of several immunoSEQ 96-well plates, and each plate served as one replicate. For sorted subsets, each replicate PCR was loaded with 200 ng genomic DNA, equivalent to 30,000 or so T cell genomes. Purified libraries were quantified with a Qubit 3.0 fluorometer, sized on a Bioanalyzer 2100, and re-quantified with the KAPA Library Quantification kit. Every immunoSEQ 96-well plate was sequenced on a dedicated single-read 150-cycle Illumina NextSeq 550 flow cell. The published analysis was carried out like this. Because the immunoSEQ output held only junctional sequences and lacked quality scores, the filtering could not match the filtering applied to full-length reads. Sequences were annotated with PyIR, a Python wrapper for IgBLAST v1.9, and V/J genes and CDR3 were assigned using IMGT germline references. Any read was removed if the V/J assignment was weak (E-value above 1e-6), the CDR3 was missing, or the read contained stop codons, out-of-frame junctions, or ambiguous translated residues. V3J clonotypes were defined as sequences sharing an identical inferred V gene, J gene, and CDR3 amino acid sequence. Percentage overlap between repertoires was computed as shared unique clonotypes divided by the size of the smaller repertoire. Repertoire richness was assessed with RTK rarefaction, the Chao1 estimator, and Recon v2.1 estimates of unobserved clonotypes. Generation probabilities for all TCRbeta clonotypes obtained by the gDNA method from a handful of donors were computed using OLGA. TCRdb carries this immuneACCESS record with in-frame sequences only. Its versions omit some clonotypes, under half of them owing to an unresolved V gene in the studies checked, with the rest unexplained. Clone size and the V and J calls come from that table; the DNA yielded D and trimming. This sample lists fewer than 700,000 clones; roughly 95% were detected once. The top ten hold 0.11% of the sample.

The receptor was isolated from a woman under 40 in good health. The rearrangement combines TRBV2 with TRBJ2-3; TRBD2 lines up with 11 middle nucleotides. The sample taken for sequencing was naive CD8+ T cells sorted from blood. Interpreted using the paper, the cell subset or site label stands for: CD45RA+CCR7+. The sequenced DNA is TGTGCCAGCATGGCTAGCGGGGGGATAGATACGCAGTATTTT. Its amino acids are CASMASGGIDTQYF.